Presented here are 4 T cell receptor beta chains from one specimen sequenced in a study of radiotherapy plus CTLA-4 blockade in lung cancer. Sequencing was performed with immunoSEQ multiplex PCR; in TCRdb, only in-frame clones are kept and a portion is missing. This sample has about 59,000 clones, with approximately 65% found just once. Sequenced material: peripheral blood, taken from a patient treated with radiotherapy plus ipilimumab. Receptors were obtained from a human donor with non-small cell lung cancer whose response to radiotherapy plus ipilimumab could not be evaluated.

The chain is built from TRBV5-1 and TRBJ1-2; 8 bases are shared with TRBD1. From germline, CDR1 is SGHRS and CDR2 YFSETQ. After removal of 0 bases from V and 2 bases from J, the junction contained 9 bases not matched to a gene. The CDR3 runs to 17 residues. The CDR3 DNA reads TGCGCCAGCAGCTTGGCGGGCTCCCAGGGGGCCAACTATGGCTACACCTTC. Amino acid sequence: CASSLAGSQGANYGYTF.

V usage is TRBV7-9 and J usage is TRBJ2-1, with D possibly TRBD2 on 6 matching bases. The CDR3 sequence is 15 residues long. Germline V gives CDR1 SEHNR, CDR2 FQNEAQ (reference sequence). Trimming shortened V by 1 base and J by 4 bases, and 11 bases separated the two germline ends. This CDR3 is CASSLGSGLYNEQFF. CDR3 nucleotide sequence: TGTGCCAGCAGCTTAGGGAGCGGGTTGTACAATGAGCAGTTCTTC.

The rearrangement uses TRBV28 and TRBJ2-7; maybe TRBD1 (6 bases). V gave up 5 bases and J gave up 0 bases, with 14 bases separating them. This CDR3 has 15 residues. Germline V gene lookup returns CDR1 MDHEN and CDR2 SYDVKM. CDR3 region: CASSQYRASSYEQYF. The CDR3 nucleotides read TGTGCCAGCAGTCAATACAGGGCCAGCTCCTACGAGCAGTACTTC.

A few counts support this clone. The V gene is TRBV4-1, the J gene TRBJ2-3; D remains unclear. Trimming pared 0 bases from V and 0 bases from J, leaving 10 bases between. The CDR3 extends over 16 amino acids. Germline CDR1 is MGHRA and CDR2 is YSYEKL. CDR3 loop: CASSQEVADSTDTQYF. The CDR3 region has the DNA TGCGCCAGCAGCCAAGAAGTGGCGGATAGCACAGATACGCAGTATTTT.